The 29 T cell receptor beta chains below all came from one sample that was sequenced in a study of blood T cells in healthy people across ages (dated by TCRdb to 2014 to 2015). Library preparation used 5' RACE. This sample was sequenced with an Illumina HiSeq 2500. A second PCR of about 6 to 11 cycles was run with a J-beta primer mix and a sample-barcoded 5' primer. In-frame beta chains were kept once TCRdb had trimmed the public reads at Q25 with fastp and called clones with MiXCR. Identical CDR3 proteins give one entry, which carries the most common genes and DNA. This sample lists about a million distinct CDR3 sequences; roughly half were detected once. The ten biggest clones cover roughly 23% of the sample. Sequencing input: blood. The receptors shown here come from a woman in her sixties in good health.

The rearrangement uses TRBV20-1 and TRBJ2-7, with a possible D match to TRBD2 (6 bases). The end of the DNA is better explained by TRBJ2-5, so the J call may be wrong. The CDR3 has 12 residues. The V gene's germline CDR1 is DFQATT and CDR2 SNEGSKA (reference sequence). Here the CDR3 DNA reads TGCAGTGCTCACCAAGCGGGAGAGACCCAGTACTTC. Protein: CSAHQAGETQYF.

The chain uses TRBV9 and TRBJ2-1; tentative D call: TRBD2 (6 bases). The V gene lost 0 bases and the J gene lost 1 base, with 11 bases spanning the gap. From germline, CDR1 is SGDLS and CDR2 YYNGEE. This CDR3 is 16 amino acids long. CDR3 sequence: CASSVVGSGSYNEQFF. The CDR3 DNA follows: TGTGCCAGCAGCGTAGTGGGAAGCGGGTCCTACAATGAGCAGTTCTTC. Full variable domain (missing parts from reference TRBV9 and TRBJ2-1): DSGVTQTPKHLITATGQRVTLRCSPRSGDLSVYWYQQSLDQGLQFLIQYYNGEERAKGNILERFSAQQFPDLHSELNLSSLELGDSALYFCASSVVGSGSYNEQFFGPGTRLTVL.

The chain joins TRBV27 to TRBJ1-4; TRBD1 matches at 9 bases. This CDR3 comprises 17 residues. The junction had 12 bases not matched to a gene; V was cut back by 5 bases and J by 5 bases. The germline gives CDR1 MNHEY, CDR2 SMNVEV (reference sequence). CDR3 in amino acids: CASSPGTGFLANEKLFF. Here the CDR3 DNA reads TGTGCCAGCAGTCCAGGGACAGGGTTCTTGGCAAATGAAAAACTGTTTTTT.

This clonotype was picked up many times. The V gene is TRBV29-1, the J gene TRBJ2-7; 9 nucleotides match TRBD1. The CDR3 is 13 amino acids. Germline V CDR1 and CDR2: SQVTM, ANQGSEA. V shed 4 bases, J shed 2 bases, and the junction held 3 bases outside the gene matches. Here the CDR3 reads CSVVTGGPYEQYF. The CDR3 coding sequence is TGCAGCGTTGTGACAGGGGGTCCCTACGAGCAGTACTTC.

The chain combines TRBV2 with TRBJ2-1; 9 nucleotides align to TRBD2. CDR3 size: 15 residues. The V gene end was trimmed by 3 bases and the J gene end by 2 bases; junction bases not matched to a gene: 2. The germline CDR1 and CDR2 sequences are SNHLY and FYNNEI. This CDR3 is CASSDPSGTYNEQFF. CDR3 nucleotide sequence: TGTGCCAGCAGTGATCCTAGCGGGACCTACAATGAGCAGTTCTTC.

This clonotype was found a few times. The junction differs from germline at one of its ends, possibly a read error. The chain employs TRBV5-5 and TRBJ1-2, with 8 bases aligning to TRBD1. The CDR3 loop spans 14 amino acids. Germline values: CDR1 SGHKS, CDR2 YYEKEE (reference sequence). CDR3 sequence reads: CAGSLGQANYGYTF. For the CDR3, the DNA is TGTGCCGGCAGCTTGGGACAGGCAAACTATGGCTACACCTTC. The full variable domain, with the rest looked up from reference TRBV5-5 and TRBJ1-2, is DAGVTQSPTHLIKTRGQQVTLRCSPISGHKSVSWYQQVLGQGPQFIFQYYEKEERGRGNFPDRFSARQFPNYSSELNVNALLLGDSALYLCAGSLGQANYGYTFGSGTRLTVV.

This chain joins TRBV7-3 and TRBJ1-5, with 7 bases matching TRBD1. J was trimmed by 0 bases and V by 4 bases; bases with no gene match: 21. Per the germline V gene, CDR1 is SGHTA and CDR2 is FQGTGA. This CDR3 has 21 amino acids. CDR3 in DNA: TGTGCCAGCAGCTCCCCTCGGAACAGGGGCGACGCGCCTAATAGCAATCAGCCCCAGCATTTT. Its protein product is CASSSPRNRGDAPNSNQPQHF.

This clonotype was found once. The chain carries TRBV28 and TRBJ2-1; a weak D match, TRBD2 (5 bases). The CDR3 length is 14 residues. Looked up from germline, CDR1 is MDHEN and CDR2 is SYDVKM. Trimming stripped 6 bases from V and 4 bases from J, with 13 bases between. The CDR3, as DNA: TGTGCCAGCAGGGAGGCGCTAGATTACAATGAGCAGTTCTTC. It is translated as CASREALDYNEQFF.

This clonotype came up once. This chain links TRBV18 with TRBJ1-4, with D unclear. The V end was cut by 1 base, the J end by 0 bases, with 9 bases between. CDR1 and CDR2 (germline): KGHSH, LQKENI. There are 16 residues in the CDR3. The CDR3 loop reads CASSPLAAATNEKLFF. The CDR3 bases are TGTGCCAGCTCACCACTGGCGGCCGCAACTAATGAAAAACTGTTTTTT.

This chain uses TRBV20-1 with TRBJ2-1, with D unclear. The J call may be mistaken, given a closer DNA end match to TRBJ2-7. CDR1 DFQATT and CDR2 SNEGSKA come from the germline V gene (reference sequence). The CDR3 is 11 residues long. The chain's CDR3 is CSAPTYNEQYF. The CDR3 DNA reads TGCAGTGCCCCAACCTACAATGAGCAGTACTTC.

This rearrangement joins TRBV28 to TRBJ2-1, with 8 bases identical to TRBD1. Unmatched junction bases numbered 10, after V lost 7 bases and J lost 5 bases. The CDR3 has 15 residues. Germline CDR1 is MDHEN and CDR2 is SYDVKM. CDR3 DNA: TGTGCCAGCACCCCTAGGGACAGGTGGAACAATGAGCAGTTCTTC. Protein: CASTPRDRWNNEQFF.

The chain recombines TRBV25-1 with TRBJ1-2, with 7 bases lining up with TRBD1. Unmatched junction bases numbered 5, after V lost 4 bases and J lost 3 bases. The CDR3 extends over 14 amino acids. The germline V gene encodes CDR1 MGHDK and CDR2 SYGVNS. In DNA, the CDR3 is TGTGCCAGCAGTGCACCGGGACAGCACTATGGCTACACCTTC. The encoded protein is CASSAPGQHYGYTF.

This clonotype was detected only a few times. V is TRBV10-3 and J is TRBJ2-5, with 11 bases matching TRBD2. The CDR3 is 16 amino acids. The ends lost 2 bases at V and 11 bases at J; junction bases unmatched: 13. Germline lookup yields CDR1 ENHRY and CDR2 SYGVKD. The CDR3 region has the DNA TGTGCCATCAGTGAGACCCTAGCGGGAGGAGGGGGGGAGCAGTACTTC. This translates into CAISETLAGGGGEQYF.

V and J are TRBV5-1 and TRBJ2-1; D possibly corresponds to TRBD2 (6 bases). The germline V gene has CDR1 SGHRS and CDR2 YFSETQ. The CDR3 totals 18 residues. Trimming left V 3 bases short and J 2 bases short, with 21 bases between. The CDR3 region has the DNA TGCGCCAGCAGCTCCACGCCCGGTTTAGCGGACACCTACAATGAGCAGTTCTTC. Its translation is CASSSTPGLADTYNEQFF.

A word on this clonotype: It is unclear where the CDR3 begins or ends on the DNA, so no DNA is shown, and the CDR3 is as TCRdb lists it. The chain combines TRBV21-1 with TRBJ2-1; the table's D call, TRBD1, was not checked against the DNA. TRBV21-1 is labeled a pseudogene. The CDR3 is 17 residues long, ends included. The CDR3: CASSKAWGQGARNEQFF.

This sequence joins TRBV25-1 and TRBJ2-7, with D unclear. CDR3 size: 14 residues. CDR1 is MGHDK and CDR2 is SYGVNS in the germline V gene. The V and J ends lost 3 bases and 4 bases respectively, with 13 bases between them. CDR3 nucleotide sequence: TGTGCCAGCAGTGAGGGGTCCCGGGTGTACGAGCAGTACTTC. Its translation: CASSEGSRVYEQYF.

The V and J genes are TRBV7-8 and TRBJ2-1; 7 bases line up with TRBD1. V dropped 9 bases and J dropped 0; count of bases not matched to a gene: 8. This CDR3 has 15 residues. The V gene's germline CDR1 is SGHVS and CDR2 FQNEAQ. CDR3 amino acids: CASSKTGFSYNEQFF. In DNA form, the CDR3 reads TGTGCCAGTTCTAAGACAGGGTTCTCCTACAATGAGCAGTTCTTC.

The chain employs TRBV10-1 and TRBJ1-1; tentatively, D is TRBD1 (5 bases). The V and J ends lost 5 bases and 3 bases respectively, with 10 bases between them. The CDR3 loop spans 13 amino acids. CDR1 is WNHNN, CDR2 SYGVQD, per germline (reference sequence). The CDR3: CASSWDPDTEAFF. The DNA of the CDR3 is TGCGCCAGCAGTTGGGACCCCGACACTGAAGCTTTCTTT.

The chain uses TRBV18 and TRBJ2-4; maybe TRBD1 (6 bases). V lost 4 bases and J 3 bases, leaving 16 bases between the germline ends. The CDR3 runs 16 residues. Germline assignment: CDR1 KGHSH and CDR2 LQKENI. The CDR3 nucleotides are TGTGCCAGCTCACTAGCGTCAGGGGTGGGCAAAAACATTCAGTACTTC. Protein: CASSLASGVGKNIQYF.

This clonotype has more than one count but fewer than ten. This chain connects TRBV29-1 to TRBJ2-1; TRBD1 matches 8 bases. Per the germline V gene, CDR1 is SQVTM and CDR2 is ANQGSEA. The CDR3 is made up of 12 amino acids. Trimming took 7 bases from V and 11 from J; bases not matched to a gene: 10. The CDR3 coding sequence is TGCAGCGGCGCCTTACAGGGGGAAAAGCAGTTCTTC. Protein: CSGALQGEKQFF.

The CDR3 is CASSLAGTGTNIQYF. The CDR3, as DNA: TGTGCCAGCAGCTTAGCCGGGACAGGTACTAACATTCAGTACTTC. The chain links TRBV7-2 to TRBJ2-5; 8 bases line up with TRBD1. The J call may be wrong; the DNA end is better matched by TRBJ2-4. Germline CDR1 and CDR2: SGHTA and FQGNSA. This CDR3 comprises 15 residues.

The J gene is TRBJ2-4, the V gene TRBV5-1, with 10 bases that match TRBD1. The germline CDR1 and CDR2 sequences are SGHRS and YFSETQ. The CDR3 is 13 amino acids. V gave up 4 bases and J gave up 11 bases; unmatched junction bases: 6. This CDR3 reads CASSGDRGRVQYF. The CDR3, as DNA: TGCGCCAGCAGCGGGGACAGGGGACGGGTTCAGTACTTC.

The CDR3 region has the DNA TGTGCCAGCAGGATCCGGGACACCATGCACGAGCAGTACTTC. Its translation: CASRIRDTMHEQYF. V usage is TRBV28 and J usage is TRBJ2-5; weak D call: TRBD1 (6 bases). The better agreement between TRBJ2-7 and the DNA end casts doubt on the J call. The CDR3 covers 14 residues. From germline, CDR1 is MDHEN and CDR2 SYDVKM.

The CDR3: CSARRASGNTIYF. As DNA, the CDR3 is TGCAGTGCTAGGCGTGCCTCTGGAAACACCATATATTTT. J is TRBJ1-3 and V is TRBV20-1; the D is unclear. Trimming left V 3 bases short and J 0 bases short, with 6 bases between. CDR1 and CDR2 (germline): DFQATT, SNEGSKA (reference sequence). The CDR3 has 13 residues.

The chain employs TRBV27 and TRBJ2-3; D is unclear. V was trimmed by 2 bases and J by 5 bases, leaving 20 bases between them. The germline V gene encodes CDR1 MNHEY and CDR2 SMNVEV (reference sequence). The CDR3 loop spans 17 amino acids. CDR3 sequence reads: CASSLRPPYDTQDTQYF. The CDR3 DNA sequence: TGTGCCAGCAGTTTAAGGCCCCCCTATGACACACAAGATACGCAGTATTTT.

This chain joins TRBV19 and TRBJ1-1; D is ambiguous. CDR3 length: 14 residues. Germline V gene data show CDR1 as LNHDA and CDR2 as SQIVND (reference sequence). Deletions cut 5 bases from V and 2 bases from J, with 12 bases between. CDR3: CASSPAHGNTEAFF. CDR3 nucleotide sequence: TGTGCCAGTAGTCCAGCCCACGGCAACACTGAAGCTTTCTTT.

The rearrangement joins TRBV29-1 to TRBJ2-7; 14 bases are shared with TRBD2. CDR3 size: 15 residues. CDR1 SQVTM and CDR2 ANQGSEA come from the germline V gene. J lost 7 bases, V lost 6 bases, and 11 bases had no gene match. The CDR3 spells CSVTGTSGSAREQYF. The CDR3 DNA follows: TGCAGCGTCACCGGGACTAGCGGGAGTGCTAGGGAGCAGTACTTC.

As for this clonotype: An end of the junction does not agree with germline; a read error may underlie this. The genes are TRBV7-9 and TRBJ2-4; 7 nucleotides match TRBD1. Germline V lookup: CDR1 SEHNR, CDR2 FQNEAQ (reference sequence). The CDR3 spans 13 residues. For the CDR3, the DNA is TGTGCCAGCAAAGGGGGCTCCAAAAACACTCAGTACTTC. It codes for CASKGGSKNTQYF. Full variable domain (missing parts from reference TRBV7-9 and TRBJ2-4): DTGVSQNPRHKITKRGQNVTFRCDPISEHNRLYWYRQTLGQGPEFLTYFQNEAQLEKSRLLSDRFSAERPKGSFSTLEIQRTEQGDSAMYLCASKGGSKNTQYFGAGTRLSVL.

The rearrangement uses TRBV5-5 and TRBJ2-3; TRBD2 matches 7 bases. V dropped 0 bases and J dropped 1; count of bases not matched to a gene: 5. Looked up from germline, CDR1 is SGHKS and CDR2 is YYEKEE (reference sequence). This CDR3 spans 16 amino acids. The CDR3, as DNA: TGTGCCAGCAGCTTGGAATCGGGGGGTGGCACAGATACGCAGTATTTT. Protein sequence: CASSLESGGGTDTQYF.